The rows below give T cell receptor beta chains drawn from one sample of a study of blood T cell repertoires in COVID-19. Data came from immunoSEQ multiplex PCR; TCRdb stores just in-frame clones and leaves some out. The sample records about 320,000 clones, around 84% being singletons. Sequencing was done on a sample of PBMCs or T cells enriched from blood (not recorded which). These receptors all come from a woman in her 30s who had been exposed to COVID-19. CDR3s include the opening cysteine and the closing phenylalanine or tryptophan. A D gene is named only where the DNA matches it firmly. Size tells how often a clone was seen (once, few, many) or the class of an expanded clone, and some rows leave it out.

d_call,j_call,clone_size,v_call,cdr3_aa,cdr3_nt
TRBD2,TRBJ2-7,.,TRBV7-6,CASSLVAGGPYEQYF,TGTGCCAGCAGCTTAGTAGCGGGAGGGCCTTACGAGCAGTACTTC
.,TRBJ2-3,.,TRBV7-2,CASSFRRGLGTDTQYF,TGTGCCAGCAGCTTCCGTCGGGGTTTGGGGACAGATACGCAGTATTTT
.,TRBJ1-1,.,TRBV20-1,CSASPRRGNEAFF,TGCAGTGCTAGTCCCAGGCGGGGGAATGAAGCTTTCTTT
.,TRBJ1-3,.,TRBV5-1,CASSLAGSGGNTIYF,TGCGCCAGCAGCTTGGCGGGGTCGGGGGGAAACACCATATATTTT
TRBD2,TRBJ2-5,.,TRBV2,CASRTGGKVQETQYF,TGTGCCAGCAGGACGGGGGGGAAAGTACAAGAGACCCAGTACTTC
.,TRBJ1-5,.,TRBV19,CASSIGYGMDQPQHF,TGTGCCAGTAGTATAGGATACGGGATGGATCAGCCCCAGCATTTT
TRBD2,TRBJ2-5,once,TRBV19,CASSNHPGLQETQYF,TGTGCCAGTAGTAACCACCCGGGACTACAAGAGACCCAGTACTTC
TRBD1,TRBJ1-1,.,TRBV27,CASSITGGSTEAFF,TGTGCCAGCAGTATCACAGGGGGCAGCACTGAAGCTTTCTTT
.,TRBJ1-2,many,TRBV5-1,CASSLGGEENYGYTF,TGCGCCAGCAGCTTAGGCGGGGAAGAGAACTATGGCTACACCTTC
.,TRBJ1-5,few,TRBV18,CASSQTASNQPQHF,TGTGCCAGCTCACAGACAGCAAGCAATCAGCCCCAGCATTTT
.,TRBJ1-1,.,TRBV28,CAITGPESGEAFF,TGTGCCATCACGGGCCCCGAAAGCGGTGAAGCTTTCTTT
.,TRBJ2-1,.,TRBV29-1,CSVERQGFDEQFF,TGCAGCGTTGAACGGCAGGGGTTCGATGAGCAGTTCTTC
.,TRBJ1-1,.,TRBV6-5,CATSDIPYEAFF,TGTGCCACCTCCGACATCCCCTATGAAGCTTTCTTT
.,TRBJ1-1,.,TRBV28,CASSQGPTAPTEAFF,TGTGCCAGCAGTCAGGGCCCCACGGCCCCCACTGAAGCTTTCTTT
.,TRBJ2-7,.,TRBV28,CASSFQSDLYEQYF,TGTGCCAGCAGTTTTCAGTCAGATCTCTACGAGCAGTACTTC
TRBD1,TRBJ1-2,.,TRBV7-9,CASSSGGTGGIYGYTF,TGTGCCAGCAGCTCGGGGGGCACAGGGGGAATCTATGGCTACACCTTC
.,TRBJ1-1,once,TRBV27,CASRHLSTEAFF,TGTGCCAGTAGACACTTAAGCACTGAAGCTTTCTTT
.,TRBJ2-1,.,TRBV7-3,CASSLAHSSYNEQFF,TGTGCCAGCAGCTTAGCCCATAGCTCCTACAATGAGCAGTTCTTC
.,TRBJ1-1,.,TRBV21-1,CASSKGGTEAFF,TGTGCCAGCAGCAAAGGAGGCACTGAAGCTTTCTTT
TRBD2,TRBJ2-5,.,TRBV29-1,CSVEIAGGPGQETQYF,TGCAGCGTTGAAATAGCGGGGGGGCCGGGGCAAGAGACCCAGTACTTC
.,TRBJ1-2,.,TRBV28,CASSLSGGPHYGYTF,TGTGCCAGCAGTTTATCCGGGGGGCCCCACTATGGCTACACCTTC
.,TRBJ2-1,few,TRBV6-2/TRBV6-3,CASSSSVATIRQFF,TGTGCCAGCAGTTCCTCTGTAGCGACCATCCGGCAGTTCTTC
TRBD1,TRBJ1-6,.,TRBV30,CAWSVAGQGKSPLHF,TGTGCCTGGAGCGTTGCCGGACAGGGAAAATCACCCCTCCACTTT
TRBD1,TRBJ1-5,.,TRBV27,CANYGTGGAFGNQPQHF,TGTGCCAATTACGGGACAGGGGGCGCCTTTGGGAATCAGCCCCAGCATTTT
TRBD2,TRBJ2-1,.,TRBV3-1/TRBV3-2,CASRPLAGVNNEQFF,TGTGCCAGCCGCCCGCTAGCGGGAGTGAACAATGAGCAGTTCTTC
.,TRBJ2-3,.,TRBV30,CAWSFDGGFTDTQYF,TGTGCCTGGAGCTTCGATGGGGGGTTCACAGATACGCAGTATTTT
.,TRBJ2-2,.,TRBV6-6,CAVSRGWSGELFF,TGTGCCGTTTCACGAGGATGGTCCGGGGAGCTGTTTTTT
.,TRBJ1-2,.,TRBV5-4,CASSLVGSLRYTF,TGTGCCAGCAGCTTGGTGGGCAGCTTGCGCTACACCTTC
TRBD1,TRBJ1-4,.,TRBV7-8,CASSLRGTGGHTNEKLFF,TGTGCCAGCAGCTTAAGGGGGACAGGGGGCCACACTAATGAAAAACTGTTTTTT
.,TRBJ1-2,.,TRBV9,CASSSTLYGYTF,TGTGCCAGCAGCTCCACCCTATATGGCTACACCTTC
TRBD2,TRBJ2-1,.,TRBV5-5,CASSSFLAGANYNEQFF,TGTGCCAGCAGCTCCTTCCTAGCGGGGGCTAACTACAATGAGCAGTTCTTC
TRBD1,TRBJ1-4,few,TRBV9,CASSGSGQATNEKLFF,TGTGCCAGCAGCGGCTCGGGACAGGCGACTAATGAAAAACTGTTTTTT
TRBD2,TRBJ2-5,once,TRBV28,CASTKFGLDQETQYF,TGTGCCAGCACAAAGTTTGGACTAGATCAAGAGACCCAGTACTTC
.,TRBJ2-1,few,TRBV7-3,CASSPGQGRNEQFF,TGTGCCAGCAGCCCGGGACAAGGGCGGAATGAGCAGTTCTTC
TRBD1,TRBJ1-4,.,TRBV5-6,CASSLPGQVNEKLFF,TGTGCCAGCAGCTTGCCGGGACAGGTTAATGAAAAACTGTTTTTT
TRBD2,TRBJ2-3,once,TRBV11-1,CASSLTTSGGNTQYF,TGTGCCAGCAGCTTAACTACTAGCGGGGGGAATACGCAGTATTTT
TRBD2,TRBJ2-5,.,TRBV5-4,CASSSAAGGPWETQYF,TGTGCCAGCAGCTCCGCAGCGGGAGGGCCTTGGGAGACCCAGTACTTC
.,TRBJ2-3,.,TRBV5-1,CASSSEGRGSTDTQYF,TGCGCCAGCAGCTCAGAGGGACGGGGGAGCACAGATACGCAGTATTTT
.,TRBJ2-3,.,TRBV12-5,CASGLVRSFAGSTDTQYF,TGTGCTAGTGGTTTGGTACGGTCCTTCGCGGGTAGCACAGATACGCAGTATTTT
.,TRBJ1-2,once,TRBV5-1,CASSLTGHYGYTF,TGCGCCAGCAGCTTGACAGGACACTATGGCTACACCTTC
TRBD1,TRBJ2-3,.,TRBV7-9,CASIWTGSTDTQYF,TGTGCCAGCATCTGGACAGGGTCCACAGATACGCAGTATTTT
TRBD1,TRBJ1-1,once,TRBV28,CASSSVDRGRTEAFF,TGTGCCAGCAGTTCTGTGGACAGGGGGCGGACTGAAGCTTTCTTT
TRBD1,TRBJ2-1,once,TRBV9,CASSVVDRGRYNEQFF,TGTGCCAGCAGCGTAGTGGACAGGGGGAGATACAATGAGCAGTTCTTC
.,TRBJ2-3,.,TRBV5-6,CASSNWDTQYF,TGTGCCAGCAGCAACTGGGATACGCAGTATTTT